These 6 T cell receptor beta chains were sequenced from one sample in a study of cytomegalovirus exposure and HLA in healthy donors. Profiling relied on immunoSEQ multiplex PCR, and the TCRdb table lists in-frame clones only, not all of them. The repertoire holds roughly 300,000 clones, around 90% seen once, with about 1% in the top ten. Sequencing was done on a sample of PBMCs. These receptors all stem from a woman in her 30s in good health and CMV-seropositive.

The J gene is TRBJ2-1, the V gene TRBV19, with 11 nucleotides matching TRBD1. V shed 5 bases, J shed 6 bases, and the junction held 9 bases outside the gene matches. This CDR3 comprises 16 residues. Germline V gene sequence: CDR1 LNHDA, CDR2 SQIVND (reference sequence). The DNA for the CDR3 is TGTGCCAGTAGTTCTGCCGGGACAGGGGGAACCAATGAGCAGTTCTTC. This codes for CASSSAGTGGTNEQFF.

As regards this clone: The same CDR3 arises from other DNA sequences in this sample as well. The V gene is TRBV28, the J gene TRBJ2-7, with D unclear. Trimming left V 5 bases short and J 1 base short, with 3 bases between. This CDR3 region has 11 residues. In germline, CDR1 is MDHEN, CDR2 SYDVKM. CDR3 in amino acids: CASSGSYEQYF. The DNA for the CDR3 is TGTGCCAGCAGTGGGTCCTACGAGCAGTACTTC.

This clone was observed a handful of times. The chain is built from TRBV19 and TRBJ1-2; the D is unclear. Trimming removed 0 bases at V and 4 bases at J, with 6 bases between. Germline lookup yields CDR1 LNHDA and CDR2 SQIVND (reference sequence). CDR3 size: 13 residues. The CDR3 sequence: CASSIEAGYGYTF. Here the CDR3 DNA reads TGTGCCAGTAGTATAGAGGCTGGCTATGGCTACACCTTC.

This clone appeared a few times. The CDR3 DNA sequence: TGTGCCAGTAGTATAGTATACGGCATGAGAACCCATAGCAATCAGCCCCAGCATTTT. It encodes CASSIVYGMRTHSNQPQHF. J is TRBJ1-5 and V is TRBV19; D is unresolved. Per the germline V gene, CDR1 is LNHDA and CDR2 is SQIVND (reference sequence). Trimming took 1 base from V and 0 from J, leaving 19 bases between them. The CDR3 length is 19 residues.

In its sample, this clone was seen a few times. V and J are TRBV11-3 and TRBJ2-7; no reliable D call. Germline V gene sequence: CDR1 SGHNT, CDR2 YENEEA. V was cut by 6 bases and J by 0 bases, with 6 bases left in between. This CDR3 region has 12 residues. The CDR3 here is CASRGVSYEQYF. CDR3 sequence (DNA): TGTGCCAGCAGGGGCGTCTCCTACGAGCAGTACTTC.

The chain employs TRBV2 and TRBJ2-5, with 8 bases identical to TRBD2. This CDR3 has 15 amino acids. In germline, CDR1 is SNHLY, CDR2 FYNNEI. The J segment lost 2 bases and the V segment lost 7 bases, leaving 9 bases of the junction unmatched. Here the CDR3 DNA reads TGTGCCAGCACCCACAGCGGGGGACCTCAAGAGACCCAGTACTTC. It translates to CASTHSGGPQETQYF.